This paragraph covers one T cell receptor beta chain sequence. Its antigen remains unidentified. This record comes from a study of T cell responses to AZD1222 COVID-19 vaccine. Findings and caveats of the study: No repertoire was sampled before or during the peak T cell response, only after it. Unmutated regions of variants are reportedly targeted by nearly half of spike-specific TCRs. Only a handful of people who got AZD1222 tested seropositive at baseline.

The V end lost 0 bases, the J end lost 10 bases, and 16 bases lay between the germline ends. This CDR3 is 14 amino acids long. Germline CDR1 SGHKS, CDR2 YYEKEE (reference sequence). TCRdb keeps only in-frame clones here, not all; method: immunoSEQ multiplex PCR. The table has 95,000 to 130,000 clones, about 86% seen once. The material sequenced was peripheral blood, taken on day 0 of AZD1222 vaccination. The J gene is TRBJ1-2, the V gene TRBV5-5, with no clear D. This TCR derives from an adult in good health. The CDR3 protein is CASSLAVGQRFYTF. CDR3 coding DNA: TGTGCCAGCAGCTTGGCTGTTGGGCAGCGATTCTACACCTTC. Variable domain in full (rest from reference TRBV5-5 and TRBJ1-2): DAGVTQSPTHLIKTRGQQVTLRCSPISGHKSVSWYQQVLGQGPQFIFQYYEKEERGRGNFPDRFSARQFPNYSSELNVNALLLGDSALYLCASSLAVGQRFYTFGSGTRLTVV.